Given below is one TCR beta chain in context. Its antigen remains unknown. The data belong to a study of cytomegalovirus exposure and HLA in healthy donors. Points from the study as a whole: Excluded: some indistinguishable V segments such as TRBV6-2 and TRBV6-3.

The study ran its PCR with 60 Vbeta and 13 Jbeta primers. Sequencing was performed with immunoSEQ multiplex PCR; in TCRdb, only in-frame clones are kept and a portion is missing. The sample has 150,000 to 200,000 clones, roughly four fifths seen once. The V and J ends lost 4 bases and 1 base, in that order; junction bases with no gene match: 3. The length of the CDR3 is 15 residues. Looked up from germline, CDR1 is MNHEY and CDR2 is SVGAGI. This sequence was found in a woman aged 18 to 35 in good health and CMV-seronegative. Sample: PBMCs. The V call is TRBV6-5, the J call TRBJ2-3, with 9 bases matching TRBD2. The CDR3 region has the DNA TGTGCCAGCAGTTGGATAGCGGGGGGCACAGATACGCAGTATTTT. It specifies CASSWIAGGTDTQYF.